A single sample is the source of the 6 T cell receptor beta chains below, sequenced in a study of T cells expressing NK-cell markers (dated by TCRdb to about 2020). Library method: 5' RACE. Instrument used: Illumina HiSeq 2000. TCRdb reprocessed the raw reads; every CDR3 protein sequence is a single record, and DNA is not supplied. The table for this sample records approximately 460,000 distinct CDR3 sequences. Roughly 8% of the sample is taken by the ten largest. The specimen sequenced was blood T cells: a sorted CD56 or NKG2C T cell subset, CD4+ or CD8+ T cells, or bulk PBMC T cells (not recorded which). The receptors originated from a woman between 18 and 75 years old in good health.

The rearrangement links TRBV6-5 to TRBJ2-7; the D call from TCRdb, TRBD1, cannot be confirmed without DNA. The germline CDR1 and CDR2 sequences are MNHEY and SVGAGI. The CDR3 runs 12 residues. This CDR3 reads CASRGGAYEQYF.

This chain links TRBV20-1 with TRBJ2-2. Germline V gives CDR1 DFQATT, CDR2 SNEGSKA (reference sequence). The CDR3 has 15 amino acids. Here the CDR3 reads CSARFIERNSGELFF.

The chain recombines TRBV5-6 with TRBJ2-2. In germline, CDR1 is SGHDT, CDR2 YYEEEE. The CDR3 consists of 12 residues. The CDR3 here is CASSRSGGELFF.

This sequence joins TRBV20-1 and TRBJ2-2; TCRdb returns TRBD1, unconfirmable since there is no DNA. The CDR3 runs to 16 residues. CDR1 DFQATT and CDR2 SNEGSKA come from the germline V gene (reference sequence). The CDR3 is CSARPGGSVGTGELFF.

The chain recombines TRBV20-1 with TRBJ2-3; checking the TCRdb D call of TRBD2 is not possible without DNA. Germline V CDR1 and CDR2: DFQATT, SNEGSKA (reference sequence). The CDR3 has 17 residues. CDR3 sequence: CSASMNRDYPHTDTQYF.

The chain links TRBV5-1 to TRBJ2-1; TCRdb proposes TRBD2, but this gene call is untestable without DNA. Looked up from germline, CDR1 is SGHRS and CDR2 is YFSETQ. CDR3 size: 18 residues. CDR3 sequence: CASSPSVASPSSYNEQFF. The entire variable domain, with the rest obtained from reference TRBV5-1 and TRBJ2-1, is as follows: KAGVTQTPRYLIKTRGQQVTLSCSPISGHRSVSWYQQTPGQGLQFLFEYFSETQRNKGNFPGRFSGRQFSNSRSEMNVSTLELGDSALYLCASSPSVASPSSYNEQFFGPGTRLTVL.